What follows are 5 T cell receptor beta chains derived from one specimen sequenced in a study of cytomegalovirus exposure and HLA in healthy donors. The PCR made use of 60 Vbeta and 13 Jbeta primers. Generated by immunoSEQ multiplex PCR, the TCRdb table keeps only in-frame clones and is missing some. The table lists 78,000 or so clones, around 62% of them singletons. The sequenced sample was PBMCs. The source is a male donor in good health and CMV-seropositive.

A word on this clone: Its ends do not fully match the called genes, so a read error is possible. The chain has TRBV29-1 and TRBJ1-2, with TRBD1 identical over 7 bases. The length of the CDR3 is 14 residues. Germline CDR1 SQVTM, CDR2 ANQGSEA. The DNA for the CDR3 is TGCAGCGTTGAAACAGGGGACAACTACTATGGCTACCCCTTC. Translated, it gives CSVETGDNYYGYPF.

The J gene is TRBJ2-5, the V gene TRBV10-2, with no clear D. Germline V gene data show CDR1 as WSHSY and CDR2 as SAAADI. The CDR3 contains 11 residues. Trimming stripped 5 bases from V and 1 base from J, with 2 bases between. CDR3: CASSLQETQYF. The CDR3 bases are TGCGCCAGCAGTCTCCAAGAGACCCAGTACTTC.

The chain uses TRBV7-2 and TRBJ1-1, with 9 bases that match TRBD1. V shed 5 bases, J shed 7 bases, and the junction held 8 bases outside the gene matches. CDR3 length: 14 residues. The germline V gene encodes CDR1 SGHTA and CDR2 FQGNSA. The CDR3 is CASSPTGTGIEAFF. The CDR3 DNA reads TGTGCCAGCAGCCCCACCGGGACAGGGATTGAAGCTTTCTTT.

The chain has TRBV7-6 and TRBJ2-3; 7 nucleotides agree with TRBD2. The germline CDR1 and CDR2 sequences are SGHVS and FNYEAQ. This CDR3 has 21 amino acids. The J segment lost 4 bases and the V segment lost 1 base, leaving 23 bases of the junction unmatched. In DNA, the CDR3 is TGTGCCAGCAGCTTAGGTCCTCCCGCGGGGGAGGGGTCTGGGTCGGCAGATACGCAGTATTTT. Its protein is CASSLGPPAGEGSGSADTQYF.

The rearrangement links TRBV7-9 to TRBJ1-6, with D perhaps TRBD1 (5 bases). CDR3 length: 14 residues. The V end lost 5 bases, the J end lost 6 bases, and 11 bases lay between the germline ends. Germline-derived CDR1 and CDR2 are SEHNR and FQNEAQ (reference sequence). CDR3 sequence: CASSLGDFNSPLHF. CDR3 DNA: TGTGCCAGCAGCCTGGGGGACTTTAATTCACCCCTCCACTTT. Looking up the rest from reference TRBV7-9 and TRBJ1-6 gives the full variable domain: DTGVSQNPRHKITKRGQNVTFRCDPISEHNRLYWYRQTLGQGPEFLTYFQNEAQLEKSRLLSDRFSAERPKGSFSTLEIQRTEQGDSAMYLCASSLGDFNSPLHFGNGTRLTVT.